These T cell receptor beta chains were read from a single sample in a study of shared clonotypes between healthy human individuals. Assay used: immunoSEQ multiplex PCR; TCRdb lists only in-frame clones, some missing. In the table there are 2 million to 2.5 million clones, about nine tenths of which are singletons. Input material: naive CD4+ T cells from PBMCs. The receptor source for this set is a man aged 18 to 35 in good health. Some clones in this sample may be carry-over from other donors' samples. The CDR3 runs from the conserved cysteine through the conserved F or W. D genes are given only for firm matches. Clone sizes are given selectively: once, few, many, or a class where the clone is expanded.

size	D	V	length	J	CDR3	DNA
few	TRBD2	TRBV28	18	TRBJ2-5	CASSQGLAAITLQETQYF	TGTGCCAGCAGTCAGGGACTAGCGGCAATTACTCTCCAAGAGACCCAGTACTTC
-	TRBD2	TRBV27	14	TRBJ2-3	CASSKREGLDTQYF	TGTGCCAGCAGCAAGCGGGAGGGCCTTGATACGCAGTATTTT
-	TRBD2	TRBV7-3	14	TRBJ2-7	CASSPRGGLNEQYF	TGTGCCAGCAGCCCCCGGGGGGGGCTAAACGAGCAGTACTTC
-	-	TRBV18	15	TRBJ2-7	CASSPLRGSLYEQYF	TGTGCCAGCTCACCCCTTAGGGGAAGCCTCTACGAGCAGTACTTC
-	-	TRBV2	12	TRBJ2-1	CASTLEGNEQFF	TGTGCCAGCACCCTGGAGGGCAATGAGCAGTTCTTC
-	-	TRBV5-1	14	TRBJ1-2	CASSLLGAGEGYTF	TGCGCCAGCAGCTTGCTGGGGGCGGGAGAGGGCTACACCTTC
-	-	TRBV29-1	13	TRBJ2-1	CSVGLANNNEQFF	TGCAGCGTTGGGCTAGCAAATAACAATGAGCAGTTCTTC
-	TRBD1	TRBV5-1	19	TRBJ2-7	CASSPGTGGTTTNSYEQYF	TGCGCCAGCAGCCCAGGGACAGGGGGCACGACCACGAATTCCTACGAGCAGTACTTC
-	-	TRBV15	12	TRBJ1-5	CATSRDKQPQHF	TGTGCCACCAGCAGAGATAAACAGCCCCAGCATTTT
-	-	TRBV30	14	TRBJ2-7	CAWSVLNGGYEQYF	TGTGCCTGGAGTGTACTGAACGGGGGCTACGAGCAGTACTTC
-	-	TRBV10-1	18	TRBJ1-5	CASSESRGGRKNNQPQHF	TGCGCCAGCAGTGAGTCGAGGGGGGGGCGTAAAAACAATCAGCCCCAGCATTTT
-	TRBD1	TRBV9	13	TRBJ1-3	CASNRDRGNTIYF	TGTGCCAGCAACAGGGACAGGGGGAACACCATATATTTT
-	TRBD1	TRBV29-1	15	TRBJ1-1	CSVARYRGMNTEAFF	TGCAGCGTTGCGCGGTACAGGGGCATGAACACTGAAGCTTTCTTT
-	-	TRBV5-1	15	TRBJ1-1	CASSLVYGSNTEAFF	TGCGCCAGCAGCTTGGTGTACGGATCGAACACTGAAGCTTTCTTT
-	-	TRBV5-1	15	TRBJ2-7	CASSLESRGPYEQYF	TGCGCCAGCAGCTTGGAAAGTAGGGGACCCTACGAGCAGTACTTC
-	TRBD2	TRBV7-3	15	TRBJ2-7	CASSLSSGSPYEQYF	TGTGCCAGCAGCTTGTCTAGCGGGAGCCCCTACGAGCAGTACTTC
-	-	TRBV7-9	15	TRBJ1-5	CASSLENRDIQPQHF	TGTGCCAGCAGCTTAGAAAACCGGGACATCCAGCCCCAGCATTTT
-	-	TRBV5-1	13	TRBJ2-1	CASSLVPNNEQFF	TGCGCCAGCAGCTTGGTACCTAACAATGAGCAGTTCTTC
-	TRBD2	TRBV19	15	TRBJ2-1	CASSRTSGSLDEQFF	TGTGCCAGTAGTCGGACTAGCGGGAGTCTCGATGAGCAGTTCTTC
-	-	TRBV29-1	14	TRBJ2-3	CSVLGFNPGDTQYF	TGCAGCGTACTCGGTTTCAACCCGGGAGATACGCAGTATTTT
-	TRBD2	TRBV7-2	18	TRBJ2-7	CASSSQTRLAGGLGEQYF	TGTGCCAGCAGCTCCCAAACACGACTAGCGGGAGGGCTCGGAGAGCAGTACTTC
-	-	TRBV19	17	TRBJ1-1	CASSISLFGRGSTEAFF	TGTGCCAGTAGTATATCCCTCTTTGGGAGGGGGAGCACTGAAGCTTTCTTT
-	TRBD2	TRBV28	16	TRBJ2-7	CASSSPGLAGNYEQYF	TGTGCCAGCAGTTCCCCCGGACTAGCGGGGAACTACGAGCAGTACTTC
-	TRBD1	TRBV7-9	16	TRBJ1-2	CASSYSGTGSPYGYTF	TGTGCCAGCAGCTACTCCGGGACAGGGTCCCCCTATGGCTACACCTTC
-	TRBD1	TRBV28	14	TRBJ2-7	CASSPGQETYEQYF	TGTGCCAGCAGCCCAGGACAGGAAACCTACGAGCAGTACTTC
-	TRBD2	TRBV9	17	TRBJ2-1	CASSPRLAAGSYNEQFF	TGTGCCAGCAGCCCGAGGCTAGCGGCAGGCTCCTACAATGAGCAGTTCTTC
-	-	TRBV19	11	TRBJ2-7	CASRGDYEQYF	TGTGCCAGTCGTGGGGACTACGAGCAGTACTTC
-	-	TRBV9	12	TRBJ2-1	CASSFGTNEQFF	TGTGCCAGCAGCTTCGGGACCAATGAGCAGTTCTTC
-	-	TRBV15	14	TRBJ2-5	CATSRGTPQETQYF	TGTGCCACCAGCAGAGGGACACCCCAAGAGACCCAGTACTTC